These T cell receptor beta chains were read from a single sample in a study of post-analysis software for immune sequencing data. TCRdb reanalysed the PCR reads using MiXCR and keeps one entry per CDR3 protein. The sample records roughly 570,000 distinct CDR3 sequences, around 31% being singletons. The sequenced material came from blood. The source of these receptors is a girl younger than 18 with multiple sclerosis. Both conserved end residues are part of each CDR3. The D gene is left open where the match is weak. Clone sizes are given selectively: once, few, many, or a class where the clone is expanded.

j_gene: TRBJ2-6
v_gene: TRBV6-5
abundance: few
d_gene: TRBD2
CDR3aa: CASSYVWTRSSGANVLTF
CDR3nt: TGTGCCAGCAGTTACGTATGGACTAGGAGCTCTGGGGCCAACGTCCTGACTTTC

j_gene: TRBJ2-6
v_gene: TRBV11-2
abundance: many
d_gene: NA
CDR3aa: CASSSWRSGANVLTF
CDR3nt: TGTGCCAGCAGCTCATGGCGTTCTGGGGCCAACGTCCTGACTTTC

j_gene: TRBJ2-7
v_gene: TRBV3-1
abundance: few
d_gene: NA
CDR3aa: CASVQGTGRNEQYF
CDR3nt: TGTGCCAGCGTCCAAGGGACCGGACGAAACGAGCAGTACTTC

j_gene: TRBJ2-3
v_gene: TRBV15
abundance: NA
d_gene: TRBD1
CDR3aa: CATSRDPLGQGVADTQYF
CDR3nt: TGTGCCACCAGCAGAGATCCTCTAGGACAGGGTGTGGCAGATACGCAGTATTTT

j_gene: TRBJ2-7
v_gene: TRBV27
abundance: NA
d_gene: NA
CDR3aa: CASSFSQATSSYEQYF
CDR3nt: TGTGCCAGCAGTTTTAGCCAGGCTACTAGCTCCTACGAGCAGTACTTC

j_gene: TRBJ2-3
v_gene: TRBV11-1
abundance: NA
d_gene: NA
CDR3aa: CASSLGHGSDTQYF
CDR3nt: TGTGCCAGCAGCTTAGGACACGGTTCAGATACGCAGTATTTT

j_gene: TRBJ2-1
v_gene: TRBV29-1
abundance: NA
d_gene: NA
CDR3aa: CSVELDDVGAYNEQFF
CDR3nt: TGCAGCGTTGAACTTGATGATGTTGGGGCCTACAATGAGCAGTTCTTC

j_gene: TRBJ1-2
v_gene: TRBV27
abundance: NA
d_gene: NA
CDR3aa: CASRAPGRRYGYTF
CDR3nt: TGTGCCAGCAGGGCTCCCGGGCGCCGCTATGGCTACACCTTC

j_gene: TRBJ2-7
v_gene: TRBV10-3
abundance: NA
d_gene: NA
CDR3aa: CAISERGGEQYF
CDR3nt: TGTGCCATCAGTGAGCGGGGAGGCGAGCAGTACTTC

j_gene: TRBJ2-3
v_gene: TRBV6-1
abundance: few
d_gene: NA
CDR3aa: CASSEGSQPSTDTQYF
CDR3nt: TGTGCCAGCAGTGAAGGATCTCAGCCTAGCACAGATACGCAGTATTTT

j_gene: TRBJ1-2
v_gene: TRBV20-1
abundance: NA
d_gene: TRBD1
CDR3aa: CTAGTGNYGHTF
CDR3nt: TGCACCGCAGGGACAGGCAACTATGGCCACACCTTC

j_gene: TRBJ2-7
v_gene: TRBV20-1
abundance: few
d_gene: NA
CDR3aa: CSARWGAVSSYEQYF
CDR3nt: TGCAGTGCTAGATGGGGGGCCGTAAGCTCCTACGAGCAGTACTTC

j_gene: TRBJ1-3
v_gene: TRBV7-8
abundance: NA
d_gene: TRBD1
CDR3aa: CASRGQGSGNTIYF
CDR3nt: TGTGCCAGCAGGGGACAGGGCTCTGGAAACACCATATATTTT

j_gene: TRBJ1-1
v_gene: TRBV12-3/TRBV12-4
abundance: NA
d_gene: NA
CDR3aa: CASSLSMNTEAFF
CDR3nt: TGTGCCAGCAGTTTATCGATGAACACTGAAGCTTTCTTT

j_gene: TRBJ2-3
v_gene: TRBV5-6
abundance: NA
d_gene: NA
CDR3aa: CASNRVEGVTDTRYF
CDR3nt: TGTGCCAGCAACCGGGTGGAGGGGGTCACAGATACGCGGTATTTT

j_gene: TRBJ1-2
v_gene: TRBV5-1
abundance: once
d_gene: NA
CDR3aa: CASSLAGSSNGYTF
CDR3nt: TGCGCCAGCAGCTTGGCCGGATCAAGCAATGGCTACACCTTC

j_gene: TRBJ1-2
v_gene: TRBV12-3/TRBV12-4
abundance: many
d_gene: NA
CDR3aa: CASSLDDRPTLYGYTF
CDR3nt: TGTGCCAGCAGTTTAGATGACCGGCCGACCTTATATGGCTACACCTTC

j_gene: TRBJ2-1
v_gene: TRBV4-2
abundance: NA
d_gene: NA
CDR3aa: CASSQAGGLYNEQFF
CDR3nt: TGTGCCAGCAGCCAAGCGGGGGGCCTGTACAATGAGCAGTTCTTC

j_gene: TRBJ1-1
v_gene: TRBV5-1
abundance: NA
d_gene: NA
CDR3aa: CASTARNEAFF
CDR3nt: TGCGCCAGCACCGCTCGGAATGAAGCTTTCTTT

j_gene: TRBJ2-3
v_gene: TRBV4-1
abundance: NA
d_gene: TRBD2
CDR3aa: CASSQGGGRKDNTQYF
CDR3nt: TGCGCCAGCAGCCAAGGGGGAGGGAGGAAAGATAATACGCAGTATTTT

j_gene: TRBJ1-2
v_gene: TRBV29-1
abundance: NA
d_gene: NA
CDR3aa: CSEGKMDGYTF
CDR3nt: TGCAGCGAGGGTAAAATGGATGGCTACACCTTC

j_gene: TRBJ2-3
v_gene: TRBV20-1
abundance: NA
d_gene: TRBD2
CDR3aa: CSASPPAGGFRTDTQYF
CDR3nt: TGCAGTGCTAGTCCCCCGGCGGGGGGGTTTCGGACAGATACGCAGTATTTT

j_gene: TRBJ1-4
v_gene: TRBV4-2
abundance: few
d_gene: TRBD1
CDR3aa: CASSRKSAGTDSEKLFF
CDR3nt: TGTGCCAGCAGCCGAAAATCTGCCGGGACAGATAGTGAAAAACTGTTTTTT

j_gene: TRBJ2-7
v_gene: TRBV10-1
abundance: few
d_gene: NA
CDR3aa: CASSEGWFGEQYF
CDR3nt: TGCGCCAGCAGTGAGGGGTGGTTCGGGGAGCAGTACTTC

j_gene: TRBJ2-7
v_gene: TRBV9
abundance: NA
d_gene: NA
CDR3aa: CASSGPLEQGPYEQYF
CDR3nt: TGTGCCAGCAGCGGGCCTCTGGAACAGGGACCCTACGAGCAGTACTTC

j_gene: TRBJ1-2
v_gene: TRBV5-1
abundance: NA
d_gene: NA
CDR3aa: CVSSLDGDYGYTF
CDR3nt: TGCGTCAGCAGCTTGGACGGCGACTATGGCTACACCTTC

j_gene: TRBJ1-6
v_gene: TRBV20-1
abundance: NA
d_gene: NA
CDR3aa: CSARGAGRYNSPLHF
CDR3nt: TGCAGTGCTAGAGGGGCGGGAAGATATAATTCACCCCTCCACTTT

j_gene: TRBJ2-7
v_gene: TRBV20-1
abundance: NA
d_gene: NA
CDR3aa: CSARLGGLYEQYF
CDR3nt: TGCAGTGCTAGACTAGGAGGGCTCTACGAGCAGTACTTC

j_gene: TRBJ2-1
v_gene: TRBV27
abundance: NA
d_gene: NA
CDR3aa: CASSGPVVSRYNEQFF
CDR3nt: TGTGCCAGCAGTGGCCCCGTTGTAAGCCGATACAATGAGCAGTTCTTC

j_gene: TRBJ1-6
v_gene: TRBV3-1
abundance: few
d_gene: NA
CDR3aa: CASSSSSHNSPLHF
CDR3nt: TGTGCCAGCAGCTCGAGTAGTCATAATTCACCCCTCCACTTT

j_gene: TRBJ1-5
v_gene: TRBV12-3/TRBV12-4
abundance: NA
d_gene: TRBD1
CDR3aa: CASSYGTGAGQPQHF
CDR3nt: TGTGCCAGCAGTTACGGGACAGGGGCAGGTCAGCCCCAGCATTTT

j_gene: TRBJ2-3
v_gene: TRBV12-3/TRBV12-4
abundance: NA
d_gene: NA
CDR3aa: CATRAEEDTQYF
CDR3nt: TGTGCCACCAGAGCTGAGGAAGATACGCAGTATTTT

j_gene: TRBJ2-7
v_gene: TRBV9
abundance: few
d_gene: TRBD1
CDR3aa: CASSVGQGSREQYF
CDR3nt: TGTGCCAGCAGCGTAGGACAGGGGAGTCGGGAGCAGTACTTC

j_gene: TRBJ1-6
v_gene: TRBV5-6
abundance: NA
d_gene: NA
CDR3aa: CASSLQYNSPLHF
CDR3nt: TGTGCCAGCAGCTTGCAGTATAATTCACCCCTCCACTTT

j_gene: TRBJ2-5
v_gene: TRBV20-1
abundance: NA
d_gene: TRBD1
CDR3aa: CSARDRRTGVETQYF
CDR3nt: TGCAGTGCTAGAGATCGCCGGACAGGGGTGGAGACCCAGTACTTC

j_gene: TRBJ2-5
v_gene: TRBV20-1
abundance: NA
d_gene: NA
CDR3aa: CSASPGLTASDETQYF
CDR3nt: TGCAGTGCTAGTCCCGGGTTGACTGCGAGTGACGAGACCCAGTACTTC

j_gene: TRBJ1-4
v_gene: TRBV20-1
abundance: few
d_gene: NA
CDR3aa: CSAADVGLGEKLFF
CDR3nt: TGCAGTGCCGCAGACGTAGGCCTGGGTGAAAAACTGTTTTTT

j_gene: TRBJ2-5
v_gene: TRBV29-1
abundance: NA
d_gene: TRBD2
CDR3aa: CSVPTQSGGYNPETQYF
CDR3nt: TGCAGCGTTCCAACACAGAGCGGGGGCTATAACCCTGAGACCCAGTACTTC

j_gene: TRBJ1-1
v_gene: TRBV7-6
abundance: few
d_gene: TRBD1
CDR3aa: CASSLDSPVQGATEAFF
CDR3nt: TGTGCCAGCAGCTTAGACTCCCCAGTACAGGGGGCGACTGAAGCTTTCTTT

j_gene: TRBJ1-2
v_gene: TRBV12-3/TRBV12-4
abundance: NA
d_gene: NA
CDR3aa: CASSFSARARGGYTF
CDR3nt: TGTGCCAGCAGTTTTTCGGCTAGGGCGCGGGGTGGCTACACCTTC

j_gene: TRBJ2-4
v_gene: TRBV2
abundance: NA
d_gene: TRBD1
CDR3aa: CASGDYGQGSKNIQYF
CDR3nt: TGTGCCAGCGGTGATTACGGACAGGGGTCCAAAAACATTCAGTACTTC

j_gene: TRBJ2-1
v_gene: TRBV20-1
abundance: NA
d_gene: TRBD2
CDR3aa: CSTTGGAAQFF
CDR3nt: TGCAGTACCACGGGGGGGGCGGCCCAGTTCTTC

j_gene: TRBJ2-3
v_gene: TRBV20-1
abundance: NA
d_gene: NA
CDR3aa: CSARSGRPRTDTQYF
CDR3nt: TGCAGTGCTAGATCGGGGCGACCCCGCACAGATACGCAGTATTTT

j_gene: TRBJ2-1
v_gene: TRBV3-1
abundance: few
d_gene: NA
CDR3aa: CASSQDQGSYNEQFF
CDR3nt: TGTGCCAGCAGCCAAGACCAGGGATCCTACAATGAGCAGTTCTTC

j_gene: TRBJ2-5
v_gene: TRBV20-1
abundance: many
d_gene: TRBD2
CDR3aa: CSASSGGAQETQYF
CDR3nt: TGCAGTGCTAGTAGCGGGGGGGCCCAAGAGACCCAGTACTTC

j_gene: TRBJ2-5
v_gene: TRBV20-1
abundance: NA
d_gene: NA
CDR3aa: CSARDRDKDGRVMYF
CDR3nt: TGCAGTGCTAGAGATCGCGACAAGGACGGTAGGGTGATGTACTTC

j_gene: TRBJ2-5
v_gene: TRBV3-1
abundance: NA
d_gene: NA
CDR3aa: CASSQDRRRGTQYF
CDR3nt: TGTGCCAGCAGCCAAGATAGGCGGAGGGGGACCCAGTACTTC

j_gene: TRBJ1-2
v_gene: TRBV4-2
abundance: NA
d_gene: TRBD1
CDR3aa: CASSQGDRDWGYTF
CDR3nt: TGTGCCAGCAGCCAAGGAGACAGGGATTGGGGCTACACCTTC

j_gene: TRBJ2-7
v_gene: TRBV27
abundance: NA
d_gene: TRBD1
CDR3aa: CASRSQGQAYEQYF
CDR3nt: TGTGCCAGCAGATCCCAGGGACAGGCCTACGAGCAGTACTTT

j_gene: TRBJ1-1
v_gene: TRBV20-1
abundance: NA
d_gene: NA
CDR3aa: CSARQGDTEAFF
CDR3nt: TGCAGTGCTAGACAGGGTGACACTGAAGCTTTCTTT

j_gene: TRBJ2-1
v_gene: TRBV20-1
abundance: NA
d_gene: TRBD2
CDR3aa: CSARGGLAVWNEQFF
CDR3nt: TGCAGTGCTAGGGGGGGACTAGCGGTCTGGAATGAGCAGTTCTTC

j_gene: TRBJ2-1
v_gene: TRBV24-1
abundance: few
d_gene: NA
CDR3aa: CATSVSGEQFF
CDR3nt: TGTGCCACCAGTGTTTCCGGTGAGCAGTTCTTC

j_gene: TRBJ2-7
v_gene: TRBV4-2
abundance: once
d_gene: NA
CDR3aa: CASSQDLGLYEQYF
CDR3nt: TGTGCCAGCAGCCAAGATTTGGGCTTATACGAGCAGTACTTC

j_gene: TRBJ2-1
v_gene: TRBV5-1
abundance: NA
d_gene: NA
CDR3aa: CASSTGGTDRFF
CDR3nt: TGCGCCAGCAGCACCGGAGGGACCGATCGGTTCTTC